Within the sample, the clone carrying this T cell receptor beta chain is large. The antigen is undetermined. TRBV12-4/TRBJ1-2 clonotypes were amplified with adaptor-ligated barcode primers. TCRdb redid the calling of the multiplex PCR reads with MiXCR, one entry per CDR3 protein. Here the sample spans about 450 distinct CDR3 sequences, over 15% being singletons. With 7 bases removed from V and 8 bases from J, the gap between germline ends came to 14 bases. The CDR3 totals 12 residues. Broader study findings: Under 2.1% of tumor Treg sequences matched blood Tregs or memory cells. The TCR gene usage of tumor memory CD4+ T cells clustered together with blood and lymph node memory CD4+ cells and with lymph node naive CD4+ cells.

The sequenced sample was naive CD4+ T cells sorted from blood. This sample's subset: naive CD4+ T cells, CD4+CD45RA+CD25-. This TCR derives from a female donor with breast cancer. V gene TRBV12-3 or TRBV12-4 combines with J gene TRBJ1-2; D is uncertain. The DNA for the CDR3 is TGTGCCAGCAACCCGGGGTTAGGAGGCTACACCTTC. Residues: CASNPGLGGYTF.